This TCR beta chain was profiled in a study of human T cells and chemical hapten exposure. Study at large: While the approximately 24-week study was under way, patients received diphenylcyclopropenone on the scalp every week. The patch tests put 0.01% DPC on the skin of the upper back and were read 6 days later.

TCRdb reprocessed the RACE reads with MiXCR, giving one entry per CDR3 protein. The sample has roughly 200,000 distinct CDR3 sequences, approximately 20% seen once; the top ten hold approximately 6.7%. This clonotype was recorded at least ten times. Its antigen is still unknown. Regarding time point: patch test 1, 2 weeks after DPC sensitization. Treatment indicated: therapeutic diphenylcyclopropenone sensitization with weekly scalp DPC. Prior to application of each patch test, blood was drawn. The germline gives CDR1 SGHTA, CDR2 FQGNSA. This CDR3 is built from 10 residues. Deletions cut 5 bases from V and 8 bases from J, with 6 bases between. Notes on the study in general: Expanded TCRs produced significantly more large CDR3 similarity clusters than controls did.

The gene calls are TRBV7-2 and TRBJ1-2, with D unclear. This TCR derives from a woman between 50 and 59 years old with alopecia areata. Some clones in this sample may be carry-over from other donors' samples. The sequences come from whole blood, collected in connection with sensitization to the hapten diphenylcyclopropenone (DPC). CDR3 sequence: CASSAEGYTF. CDR3 DNA sequence: TGTGCCAGCAGCGCAGAGGGCTACACCTTC.